These 8 T cell receptor beta chains originate from one sample sequenced in a study of cytomegalovirus exposure and HLA in healthy donors. Use of 60 Vbeta and 13 Jbeta primers characterized the PCR. Produced via immunoSEQ multiplex PCR; TCRdb's table is partial and in-frame only. Of about 150,000 clones in the sample, 70% to 80% were seen once. The sequenced sample consisted of PBMCs. These receptors were obtained from a young man in good health and CMV-seropositive.

This sequence joins TRBV10-3 and TRBJ1-5; 10 nucleotides agree with TRBD1. CDR1 ENHRY and CDR2 SYGVKD come from the germline V gene. After removal of 2 bases from V and 7 bases from J, the junction contained 2 bases not matched to a gene. The CDR3 runs to 14 residues. For the CDR3, the DNA is TGTGCCATCAGTGAGGACAGGGGGCGGCAGCCCCAGCATTTT. Translating it yields CAISEDRGRQPQHF.

The chain employs TRBV27 and TRBJ2-3; TRBD2 agrees at 10 bases. CDR1 is MNHEY, CDR2 SMNVEV, per germline (reference sequence). The V and J ends lost 3 bases and 0 bases, in that order; junction bases with no gene match: 9. This CDR3 is 18 amino acids long. The CDR3, as DNA: TGTGCCAGCAGTTTCGGGGCTAGCGGGAGAGATAGCACAGATACGCAGTATTTT. This gives the protein CASSFGASGRDSTDTQYF.

The chain is built from TRBV19 and TRBJ2-1; 11 positions match TRBD2. V shed 9 bases, J shed 5 bases, and the junction held 3 bases outside the gene matches. The CDR3 totals 13 residues. Germline V gives CDR1 LNHDA, CDR2 SQIVND (reference sequence). CDR3 region: CASWTSGHNEQFF. CDR3 DNA sequence: TGTGCCAGCTGGACTAGCGGGCACAATGAGCAGTTCTTC.

The rearrangement uses TRBV27 and TRBJ2-6, with D possibly TRBD1 on 5 matching bases. Per germline, CDR1 MNHEY and CDR2 SMNVEV (reference sequence). The CDR3 consists of 16 residues. V was clipped by 8 bases and J by 0 bases, with 14 bases between them. CDR3 sequence: CASQVSGFSGANVLTF. CDR3 nucleotides: TGTGCCAGCCAAGTATCAGGGTTCTCTGGGGCCAACGTCCTGACTTTC.

The chain has TRBV5-1 and TRBJ1-1, with 11 bases fitting TRBD1. Germline trimming cut 6 bases from V and 10 bases from J; bases unmatched to any gene: 8. The CDR3 has 13 amino acids. Germline loops: CDR1 SGHRS, CDR2 YFSETQ. CDR3 region: CASTLGTGGGAFF. The CDR3 bases are TGCGCCAGCACCCTCGGGACAGGGGGGGGAGCTTTCTTT.

This chain connects TRBV27 to TRBJ2-7; 8 bases are shared with TRBD2. J was trimmed by 5 bases and V by 6 bases; bases with no gene match: 12. There are 15 residues in the CDR3. Germline CDR1 reads MNHEY; CDR2 reads SMNVEV (reference sequence). CDR3 DNA: TGTGCCAGCAGGGCAAGCGGGAGTGGGAAAAACGAGCAGTACTTC. Protein sequence: CASRASGSGKNEQYF.

CDR3 region: CASSRLQGLVSEQYF. Here the CDR3 DNA reads TGTGCCAGCAGCCGTTTACAGGGGTTGGTTTCCGAGCAGTACTTC. The V and J genes are TRBV6-6 and TRBJ2-7; 7 bases are a match to TRBD1. Germline assignment: CDR1 MNHNY and CDR2 SVGAGI (reference sequence). This CDR3 spans 15 amino acids. Trimming cost V 6 bases and J 6 bases; bases outside gene matches: 14.

The gene calls are TRBV5-5 and TRBJ2-2; D not certain. The CDR3 consists of 16 residues. Germline CDR1 SGHKS, CDR2 YYEKEE (reference sequence). Trimming stripped 1 base from V and 0 bases from J, with 10 bases between. The CDR3: CASSLLVGANTGELFF. The CDR3 DNA reads TGTGCCAGCAGCTTGCTGGTCGGTGCGAACACCGGGGAGCTGTTTTTT.